Listed here are 7 T cell receptor beta chains from one sample, sequenced in a study of shared clonotypes between healthy human individuals. Method: immunoSEQ multiplex PCR; TCRdb's copy keeps in-frame clones and lacks some. The sample has around 2,000,000 clones; around 96% are singletons. The naive CD8 fraction comprised CD45RO-negative cells positively selected for CCR7 and excluded terminally differentiated effector memory CD45RA+ cells. Source material: naive CD8+ T cells sorted from blood. These receptors were taken from a young man in good health.

The chain couples TRBV11-2 to TRBJ2-7; 12 positions agree with TRBD2. Germline V gives CDR1 SGHAT, CDR2 FQNNGV. V dropped 1 base and J dropped 1; count of bases not matched to a gene: 2. There are 16 residues in the CDR3. The CDR3 nucleotides are TGTGCCAGCAGCTTAGGCGGACTAGCGGGATCCTACGAGCAGTACTTC. Protein sequence: CASSLGGLAGSYEQYF.

The count of this clone is one. The chain links TRBV6-4 to TRBJ1-3; D perhaps matches TRBD1 (5 bases). Per germline, CDR1 MRHNA and CDR2 SNTAGT. This CDR3 is built from 15 residues. Trimming shortened V by 2 bases and J by 0 bases, and 8 bases separated the two germline ends. The CDR3 here is CASSDAGCSGNTIYF. Here the CDR3 DNA reads TGTGCCAGCAGTGACGCAGGGTGCTCTGGAAACACCATATATTTT.

This clone was picked up one time. The chain recombines TRBV5-6 with TRBJ1-3, with D possibly TRBD1 on 6 matching bases. Germline V gene lookup returns CDR1 SGHDT and CDR2 YYEEEE. The CDR3 totals 16 residues. Trimming took 4 bases from V and 0 from J, leaving 14 bases between them. CDR3 bases: TGTGCCAGCAGCCCCGGGATGGGGGCCTCTGGAAACACCATATATTTT. Protein sequence: CASSPGMGASGNTIYF.

This chain links TRBV30 with TRBJ2-1; 12 bases line up with TRBD2. The CDR3 runs to 15 residues. J was trimmed by 4 bases and V by 3 bases; bases with no gene match: 4. Germline-derived CDR1 and CDR2 are GTSNPN and SVGIG (reference sequence). CDR3 sequence reads: CAWSLLAGGYNEQFF. CDR3 nucleotides: TGTGCCTGGAGCCTCCTAGCGGGGGGGTACAATGAGCAGTTCTTC.

V gene TRBV6-5 combines with J gene TRBJ2-5, with D possibly TRBD2 on 6 matching bases. The CDR3 runs to 15 residues. V was clipped by 4 bases and J by 4 bases, with 16 bases between them. CDR1 and CDR2 (germline): MNHEY, SVGAGI. The CDR3 loop is CASSFEWGVIETQYF. The CDR3, as DNA: TGTGCCAGCAGTTTCGAGTGGGGGGTAATAGAGACCCAGTACTTC.

The chain combines TRBV27 with TRBJ1-5; unclear D gene. Trimming shortened V by 5 bases and J by 4 bases, and 15 bases separated the two germline ends. The CDR3 runs 15 residues. Germline loops: CDR1 MNHEY, CDR2 SMNVEV (reference sequence). Here the CDR3 DNA reads TGTGCCAGCAGTCCTCAATCCCTTTGGAATCAGCCCCAGCATTTT. Protein sequence: CASSPQSLWNQPQHF.

The rearrangement joins TRBV30 to TRBJ1-4, with 7 bases lining up with TRBD1. V lost 4 bases, J lost 0 bases, and 14 bases stayed unmatched. Germline CDR1 is GTSNPN and CDR2 is SVGIG (reference sequence). The CDR3 has 18 amino acids. In nucleotides, the CDR3 is TGTGCCTGGACCCATGGGACAGAAATACTTGCAACTAATGAAAAACTGTTTTTT. This codes for CAWTHGTEILATNEKLFF.